Given below is one T cell receptor beta chain in context. Its antigen is unknown. These data are taken from a study of OX40 agonist ivuxolimab in advanced cancers. Looking at the study overall: The treatment was a fully human IgG2 OX40 agonist, ivuxolimab. Those enrolled were around 87% male, with a mean age of approximately 60 years and ages from 23 to 79. Two patients with cutaneous melanoma and one with hepatocellular carcinoma, three in total, showed partial responses. Study results and caveats: Among the nonresponders, some also had low normalized T-cell clonal expansion.

Using immunoSEQ multiplex PCR, the repertoire was profiled, and TCRdb retains in-frame clones only, with some absent. The sample includes around 150,000 clones, approximately 90% of them seen just once. Trimming removed 4 bases at V and 4 bases at J, with 20 bases between. There are 16 residues in the CDR3. Germline CDR1 reads SGHRS; CDR2 reads YFSETQ. The sample was CD4+ or CD8+ T cells sorted from blood, taken in a trial of the OX40 agonist ivuxolimab. The receptor comes from an adult with an advanced solid tumor such as melanoma, head and neck, liver or kidney cancer. This chain joins TRBV5-1 and TRBJ2-5; D might be TRBD2 (5 bases). CDR3 amino acids: CASSPLLVGVSETQYF. In DNA form, the CDR3 reads TGCGCCAGCAGCCCCCTCCTTGTGGGAGTGTCAGAGACCCAGTACTTC.